This T cell receptor (beta chain) is from a study of cytomegalovirus exposure and HLA in healthy donors. As for the study in general: Researchers found that approximately 85% of 350 to 500 genotyped donors fell within the Caucasian-associated ancestry cluster.

The PCR employed 60 Vbeta primers together with 13 Jbeta primers. Repertoires were generated with immunoSEQ multiplex PCR, while TCRdb's copy carries only in-frame clones and drops some. The data show around 120,000 clones, 70% to 80% seen once. From germline, CDR1 is SGHDT and CDR2 YYEEEE. The CDR3 contains 17 residues. V was trimmed by 0 bases and J by 7 bases, leaving 22 bases between them. The source of this sequence is a man aged 25-45 years in good health and CMV-seropositive. The V gene is TRBV5-6, the J gene TRBJ1-2, with D maybe TRBD1 (6 bases). Sequenced material: PBMCs. CDR3 in amino acids: CASSLVVSVWGRGGYTF. The CDR3 nucleotides read TGTGCCAGCAGCTTGGTAGTCTCCGTGTGGGGGCGCGGTGGCTACACCTTC.